This TCR beta chain was obtained from a study of T cell responses to AZD1222 COVID-19 vaccine. The wider study: Second-dose intervals near 4 or 12 weeks were combined.

The table came from immunoSEQ multiplex PCR; TCRdb's copy has only in-frame clones and leaves some out. The data contain over 100,000 clones, around 87% of them singletons. The CDR3 consists of 13 residues. The germline CDR1 and CDR2 sequences are SGHRS and YFSETQ. V lost 5 bases and J 3 bases, leaving 12 bases between the germline ends. This clone was recorded only once. V usage is TRBV5-1 and J usage is TRBJ2-7; tentatively, D is TRBD1 (6 bases). The material was peripheral blood, obtained on day 0 of AZD1222 vaccination. The sequence derives from an adult in good health. The CDR3, as DNA: TGCGCCAGCAGTGAACAGGGAAGCTACGAGCAGTACTTC. This gives the protein CASSEQGSYEQYF.